One TCR beta chain is described in this entry. Its target is not known. This specimen belongs to a study of post-analysis software for immune sequencing data. Whole-study results and caveats: A handful of TRBV segments appeared more often in patients than in controls, and TRBV5-6, TRBV5-1 and TRBV20-1 were among these.

cDNA libraries for TCR beta contained unique molecular identifiers. TCRdb passed the PCR reads through MiXCR, listing each CDR3 protein once. This table holds about 770,000 distinct CDR3 sequences, more than 45% found once. V lost 4 bases and J lost 2; bases outside the gene matches: 4. Germline V CDR1 and CDR2: DFQATT, SNEGSKA (reference sequence). The length of the CDR3 is 13 residues. The sequenced material came from blood. V gene TRBV20-1 combines with J gene TRBJ2-7; 8 bases fit TRBD1. The TCR was taken from a girl aged 10 to 17 with multiple sclerosis. Here the CDR3 reads CSAIMDRAYEQYF. The CDR3 DNA reads as TGCAGTGCTATTATGGACAGGGCCTACGAGCAGTACTTC.